This T cell receptor (beta chain) originates from a study of long-term antiretroviral therapy in people with HIV. Study in general: Collection dates of the earliest samples fall about a decade before the 2015 immediate-ART recommendation. The study's findings and limits: All time points showed a repertoire dominated by clones expanded before ART.

At minimum, one pre-ART and two post-ART PBMC samples were obtained from each donor. The CDR3 is 15 residues long. Germline lookup yields CDR1 SGHVS and CDR2 FQNEAQ. With 1 base removed from V and 9 bases from J, the gap between germline ends came to 16 bases. The libraries were made with immunoSEQ v3.0 at survey level. The table came from immunoSEQ multiplex PCR; TCRdb's copy has only in-frame clones and leaves some out. The sample includes 25,000 to 40,000 clones, 95% to 98% of them seen just once. As to this clone: Its cognate antigen is unknown.

The sample was unsorted PBMCs, taken 7.6 years after starting antiretroviral therapy. The clonotype was recovered from a man between 25 and 39 years old with HIV. The V and J genes are TRBV7-8 and TRBJ2-1; maybe TRBD1 (5 bases). As DNA, the CDR3 is TGTGCCAGCAGCTTAGGGCAGGGTGTATGGGGTGAGCAGTTCTTC. Its translation: CASSLGQGVWGEQFF.